This TCR beta chain was identified in a study of beta chain features in type 1 diabetes. Germline V gene data show CDR1 as SGHTA and CDR2 as FQGNSA. The CDR3 is 11 residues long. What was sequenced were expressed TCRB transcripts, since all of the isolated RNA had been reverse transcribed. Sequencing used immunoSEQ multiplex PCR; TCRdb keeps in-frame clones, though not all of them. The sample has almost 250,000 clones, around 14% seen once. This clone has a handful of counts. A junction boundary mismatches the germline segment, possibly from a read error. The sequence derives from a woman in her thirties or forties in good health. The rearrangement joins TRBV7-2 to TRBJ2-3; D ambiguous. Sequencing was done on a sample of naive CD4+ T cells from blood. DNA for the CDR3: TGTGCCAGCAGCTTATACCCCAAGCCCCATTTT. Its translation is CASSLYPKPHF.